The T cell receptor beta chain under discussion was sequenced for a study of a mutant IDH1 vaccine in newly diagnosed glioma (dated by TCRdb to the early 2020s). A note on the overall study: Across visits V03 through V10, patients got a total of eight vaccinations, given in weeks 1, 3, 5, 7, 11, 15, 19 and 23. Vaccination began 4-6 weeks after radiotherapy alone, or alongside temozolomide cycles in the chemotherapy-containing groups. Of the roughly 30 treated patients, 62.5% were male and around 40% were female, and a mean age of about 37 years was recorded. Prior to enrollment, patients had been given standard therapy consisting of radiotherapy alone, temozolomide alone, or radiochemotherapy with temozolomide, with the combination given to most patients. Peripheral blood was collected at six visits: V03 (baseline), V05, V07, V10, V12 and V13. Longitudinal TCRB deep sequencing was done for 25 treated patients, wherever samples were available for exploratory analyses.

CDR1 and CDR2 are read off the germline V gene (reference sequence) as SEHNR and FQNEAQ. V loses 5 bases, J loses 2 bases, and the germline ends lie 13 bases apart. Taken from cysteine to phenylalanine, the CDR3 has 14 residues. The retained sequence is limited to the CDR3, 42 bases, with the frame set at the first base. The full study reports these points: Pseudoprogression appeared unrelated to alterations in the top peripheral T cell clonotypes detected by TCRB sequencing. It was noted by the authors that analyses of patient blood samples could not be reproduced owing to sample limitations. Immune responses induced by the vaccine were seen in 93.3% of patients across multiple MHC alleles. Availability determined which PBMC samples were chosen for TCRB deep sequencing.

A word on this clone: No cognate antigen has been identified for it. No much larger clone is present one base from it, and per-base qualities are unavailable.

What the time point label conveys for this sample: week 23, last vaccination. Every vaccine dose consisted of 300 ug of a 20-mer mutant IDH1 peptide in Montanide, administered subcutaneously together with topical imiquimod. All donors had newly diagnosed IDH1-mutant astrocytomas of WHO grade 3 or 4 that showed loss of nuclear ATRX. The samples were drawn from NOA16, a multicentre, single-arm, open-label phase I trial in Germany that tested a mutant IDH1 peptide vaccine in humans for the first time. The DNeasy Blood and Tissue Kit was used to extract genomic DNA from EDTA blood for TCRB sequencing. The library was obtained by the immunoSEQ multiplex PCR assay. Following the manufacturer's protocol, the hsTCRB Kit was used to amplify rearranged TCR beta chain sequences. TCRB libraries were sequenced on an Illumina MiSeq. In the paper's pipeline: The proprietary platform of the kit vendor was used for demultiplexing, trimming and gene mapping. TCRdb's version of the immuneACCESS table is confined to in-frame rearrangements and falls short of the full clone set. An unresolved V gene accounts for under half of the shortfall where checked; the remainder is of unknown origin. V and J calls and clone size are copied from that table; D and trimming were computed from the DNA. The sample includes under 14,000 clones, with about 87% observed a single time. Together, the top ten hold 5.2% of the sample.

The sequencing here drew on PBMCs, taken from a glioma patient whose treatment included an IDH1 peptide vaccine. This TCR derives from a woman between 40 and 50 years old with glioma. Some clones in this sample may be carry-over from other donors' samples. This chain joins TRBV7-9 to TRBJ2-7; TRBD1 might be the D gene, on 6 matching bases. The CDR3 here reads CASSPGQGPYEQYF. The DNA sequence follows: TGTGCCAGCAGCCCGGGGCAGGGGCCCTACGAGCAGTACTTC.